This TCR beta chain derives from a study of post-analysis software for immune sequencing data. Background on the study: Several disease courses (relapsing-remitting, secondary progressive and progressive-relapsing) of multiple sclerosis were included. Overall study results and limits: Comparison of patients with controls showed five TRBV segments more frequent in patients, TRBV5-6, TRBV5-1 and TRBV20-1 among them. When compared against controls, multiple sclerosis patients showed significantly lower normalized Chao1 diversity.

The library was made from cDNA and included unique molecular identifiers. Roughly 0.5 million cDNA molecules were obtained from approximately 0.91 to 9.4 million T cells. TCRdb reanalysed the PCR reads using MiXCR and keeps one entry per CDR3 protein. This table holds roughly 200,000 distinct CDR3 sequences, around 30% found once. The CDR3 covers 15 residues. J gave up 8 bases and V 6 bases, and 10 bases lay outside the gene matches. Germline CDR1 SEHNR, CDR2 FQNEAQ (reference sequence). This clonotype has just a few counts. Antigen specificity is unknown. The sequence was collected from a girl aged 2-17 years with multiple sclerosis. The chain couples TRBV7-9 to TRBJ2-1, with TRBD1 identical over 10 bases. Source material: blood. The CDR3 DNA follows: TGTGCCAGCAGTAGCCGGGACAGGGGCCACGATGAGCAGTTCTTC. Translating it yields CASSSRDRGHDEQFF.